This T cell receptor beta chain came from a study of cytomegalovirus exposure and HLA in healthy donors. The table came from immunoSEQ multiplex PCR; TCRdb's copy has only in-frame clones and leaves some out. The repertoire holds some 240,000 clones, with 83% as singletons. Trimming at V came to 6 bases and at J to 4 bases, leaving 2 bases not matched to a gene. The CDR3 runs 13 residues. Germline V gene lookup returns CDR1 MNHNS and CDR2 SASEGT. The source material was PBMCs. The rearrangement uses TRBV6-1 and TRBJ2-7; TRBD2 matches 11 bases. The receptor was derived from a young woman in good health and CMV-seronegative. CDR3 in amino acids: CASRTSGAYEQYF. The CDR3, as DNA: TGTGCCAGCAGGACTAGCGGGGCGTACGAGCAGTACTTC.